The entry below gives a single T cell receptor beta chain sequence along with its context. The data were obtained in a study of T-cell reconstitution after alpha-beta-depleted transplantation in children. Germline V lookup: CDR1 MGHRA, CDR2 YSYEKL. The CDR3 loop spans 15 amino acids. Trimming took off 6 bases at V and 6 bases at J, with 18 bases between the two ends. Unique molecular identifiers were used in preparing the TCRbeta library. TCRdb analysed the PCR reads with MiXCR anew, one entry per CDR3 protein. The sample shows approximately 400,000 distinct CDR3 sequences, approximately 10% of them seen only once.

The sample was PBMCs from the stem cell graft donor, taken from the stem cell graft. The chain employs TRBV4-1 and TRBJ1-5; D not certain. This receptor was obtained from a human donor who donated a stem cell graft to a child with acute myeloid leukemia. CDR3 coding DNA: TGCGCCAGCAGACTAACCCCGGAGCGCGTTCAGCCCCAGCATTTT. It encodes CASRLTPERVQPQHF.